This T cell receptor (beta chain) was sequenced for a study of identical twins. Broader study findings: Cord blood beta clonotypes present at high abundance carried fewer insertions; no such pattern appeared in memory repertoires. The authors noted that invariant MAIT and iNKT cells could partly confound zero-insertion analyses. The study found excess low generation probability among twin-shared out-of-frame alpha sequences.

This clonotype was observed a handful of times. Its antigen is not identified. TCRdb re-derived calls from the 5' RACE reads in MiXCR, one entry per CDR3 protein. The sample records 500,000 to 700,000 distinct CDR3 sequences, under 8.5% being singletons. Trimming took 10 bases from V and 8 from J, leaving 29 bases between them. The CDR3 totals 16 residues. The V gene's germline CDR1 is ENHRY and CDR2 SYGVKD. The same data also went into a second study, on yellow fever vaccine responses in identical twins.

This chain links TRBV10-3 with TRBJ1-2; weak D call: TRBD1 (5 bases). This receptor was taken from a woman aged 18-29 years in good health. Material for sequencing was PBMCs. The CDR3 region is CATFPTNRSLLGGYTF. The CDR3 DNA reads TGTGCCACCTTTCCGACCAACAGGTCCCTCCTTGGGGGCTACACCTTC.